One and the same sample provided the 20 T cell receptor beta chains below, sequenced in a study of technical replicates of blood from a few donors. Clones were sequenced by immunoSEQ multiplex PCR, and TCRdb holds only the in-frame ones, with some missing. The table lists 80,000 or so clones, 98% of them singletons, with about 0.15% in the top ten. The sample comprised T cells isolated from PBMCs. These TCRs come from a human donor in good health.

This sequence joins TRBV5-4 and TRBJ2-2; weak D call: TRBD1 (5 bases). The CDR3 is 15 residues long. Germline V gene data show CDR1 as SGHNT and CDR2 as YYREEE (reference sequence). Trimming left V 2 bases short and J 3 bases short, with 11 bases between. The CDR3 sequence: CASSLVGVDTGELFF. Here the CDR3 DNA reads TGTGCCAGCAGCTTAGTAGGGGTAGACACCGGGGAGCTGTTTTTT.

The rearrangement links TRBV5-4 to TRBJ2-7; D is unclear. Germline lookup yields CDR1 SGHNT and CDR2 YYREEE (reference sequence). This CDR3 spans 10 amino acids. V was shortened by 2 bases and J by 6 bases, with 3 bases between the two germline ends. The DNA of the CDR3 is TGTGCCAGCAGCTTCTCCGAGCAGTACTTC. Translating gives CASSFSEQYF.

The gene calls are TRBV15 and TRBJ2-7, with TRBD1 matching over 7 bases. There are 14 residues in the CDR3. Looked up from germline, CDR1 is LNHNV and CDR2 is YYDKDF (reference sequence). V dropped 1 base and J dropped 2; count of bases not matched to a gene: 2. CDR3 in DNA: TGTGCCACCAGCAGAGGACAGGGACCCTACGAGCAGTACTTC. It codes for CATSRGQGPYEQYF.

The J gene is TRBJ2-3, the V gene TRBV18; D is perhaps TRBD2 (6 bases). V was trimmed by 3 bases and J by 3 bases, leaving 19 bases between them. In germline, CDR1 is KGHSH, CDR2 LQKENI. The CDR3 loop spans 17 amino acids. The CDR3 region is CASSPLSASVGTDTQYF. CDR3 nucleotide sequence: TGTGCCAGCTCACCTCTCTCAGCTAGCGTCGGAACAGATACGCAGTATTTT.

Comment on this clone: A junction end diverges from the germline sequence, so it may reflect a read error. The V gene is TRBV14, the J gene TRBJ1-2; maybe TRBD1 (6 bases). CDR3 length: 12 amino acids. Germline-derived CDR1 and CDR2 are SGHDN and FVKESK. The CDR3 nucleotides read TGTGCCAGCAGCCAAGGGACAGTCCGACGTGTCTTC. Translated, it gives CASSQGTVRRVF.

V is TRBV7-9 and J is TRBJ2-7; 9 bases map to TRBD1. This CDR3 is built from 15 residues. J lost 3 bases, V lost 5 bases, and 8 bases had no gene match. The V gene's germline CDR1 is SEHNR and CDR2 FQNEAQ (reference sequence). This chain's CDR3 is CASSNPGQGDYEQYF. For the CDR3, the DNA is TGTGCCAGCAGCAATCCGGGACAGGGTGACTACGAGCAGTACTTC. Filled out from reference TRBV7-9 and TRBJ2-7, the complete variable domain reads DTGVSQNPRHKITKRGQNVTFRCDPISEHNRLYWYRQTLGQGPEFLTYFQNEAQLEKSRLLSDRFSAERPKGSFSTLEIQRTEQGDSAMYLCASSNPGQGDYEQYFGPGTRLTVT.

J is TRBJ1-4 and V is TRBV7-9; no reliable D call. Germline lookup yields CDR1 SEHNR and CDR2 FQNEAQ (reference sequence). Trimming stripped 5 bases from V and 2 bases from J, with 3 bases between. The CDR3 totals 12 residues. The CDR3 loop is CASSPTNEKLFF. The CDR3 nucleotides are TGTGCCAGCAGCCCGACTAATGAAAAACTGTTTTTT.

The genes are TRBV19 and TRBJ1-4; TRBD1 matches 8 bases. Trimming at V came to 5 bases and at J to 8 bases, leaving 7 bases not matched to a gene. Germline assignment: CDR1 LNHDA and CDR2 SQIVND (reference sequence). The CDR3 spans 14 residues. The CDR3 region is CASSDRGTGEKLFF. CDR3 coding DNA: TGTGCCAGTAGTGACAGGGGTACAGGCGAAAAACTGTTTTTT.

The gene calls are TRBV6-5 and TRBJ2-1; 13 bases are a match to TRBD2. J lost 6 bases, V lost 4 bases, and 3 bases had no gene match. The CDR3 spans 15 residues. Germline V gene lookup returns CDR1 MNHEY and CDR2 SVGAGI. CDR3 in amino acids: CASSFGLAGANEQFF. The CDR3 DNA is TGTGCCAGCAGTTTCGGACTAGCGGGAGCCAATGAGCAGTTCTTC.

V is TRBV6-1 and J is TRBJ1-2; 11 bases map to TRBD1. Germline CDR1 MNHNS, CDR2 SASEGT. Germline trimming cut 6 bases from V and 4 bases from J; bases unmatched to any gene: 4. The CDR3 covers 14 residues. DNA of the CDR3: TGTGCCAGCAGACCCGGGACAGGGGGCTATGGCTACACCTTC. Amino acid sequence: CASRPGTGGYGYTF.

The CDR3 is CASSRVGSDYEQYF. CDR3 DNA: TGTGCCAGCAGCCGAGTCGGGTCGGACTACGAGCAGTACTTC. The V and J genes are TRBV5-4 and TRBJ2-7; the D is unclear. V was cut by 4 bases and J by 3 bases, with 14 bases left in between. The CDR3 totals 14 residues. From germline, CDR1 is SGHNT and CDR2 YYREEE (reference sequence).

The chain couples TRBV11-2 to TRBJ1-5; unclear D gene. Looked up from germline, CDR1 is SGHAT and CDR2 is FQNNGV. This CDR3 contains 15 residues. V was trimmed by 2 bases and J by 2 bases, leaving 10 bases between them. CDR3 sequence reads: CASSLTWQGNQPQHF. As DNA, the CDR3 is TGTGCCAGCAGCTTAACGTGGCAGGGCAATCAGCCCCAGCATTTT.

The rearrangement uses TRBV6-6 and TRBJ2-5; weak D call: TRBD2 (6 bases). This CDR3 region has 15 residues. The germline V gene encodes CDR1 MNHNY and CDR2 SVGAGI (reference sequence). V dropped 4 bases and J dropped 5 bases, with 17 bases sitting between them. The CDR3 is CASSWPSAGQETQYF. DNA of the CDR3: TGTGCCAGCAGTTGGCCCTCTGCGGGGCAGGAGACCCAGTACTTC.

V usage is TRBV6-1 and J usage is TRBJ1-1; weak D call: TRBD1 (5 bases). Trimming stripped 3 bases from V and 1 base from J, with 9 bases between. Germline lookup yields CDR1 MNHNS and CDR2 SASEGT. The CDR3 has 14 residues. CDR3 in amino acids: CASSDHGGNTEAFF. Here the CDR3 DNA reads TGTGCCAGCAGTGACCACGGGGGGAACACTGAAGCTTTCTTT.

This chain links TRBV5-4 with TRBJ2-7; 7 bases line up with TRBD1. CDR1 is SGHNT and CDR2 is YYREEE in the germline V gene (reference sequence). The V gene end was trimmed by 0 bases and the J gene end by 2 bases; junction bases not matched to a gene: 2. The CDR3 contains 14 residues. CDR3 region: CASSLAGTAYEQYF. The CDR3 nucleotides read TGTGCCAGCAGCTTGGCCGGGACAGCCTACGAGCAGTACTTC.

The genes are TRBV2 and TRBJ1-4; 7 bases match TRBD1. The ends lost 6 bases at V and 11 bases at J; junction bases unmatched: 18. From germline, CDR1 is SNHLY and CDR2 FYNNEI. The CDR3 spans 16 residues. This chain's CDR3 is CASSPGTVFFPVKLFF. The CDR3 bases are TGTGCCAGCAGCCCCGGGACAGTCTTCTTCCCGGTTAAACTGTTTTTT.

V usage is TRBV6-5 and J usage is TRBJ1-5, with D possibly being TRBD1 (5 bases). V lost 8 bases and J 11 bases, leaving 13 bases between the germline ends. Germline CDR1 is MNHEY and CDR2 is SVGAGI. The CDR3 is 11 residues long. CDR3: CASGISTAQHF. DNA for the CDR3: TGTGCCAGCGGGATTTCGACAGCCCAGCATTTT.

V and J are TRBV11-2 and TRBJ1-5; 9 bases fit TRBD1. This CDR3 is 15 amino acids long. V trimming: 8 bases; J trimming: 1 base; junction bases outside the gene matches: 6. Germline CDR1 SGHAT, CDR2 FQNNGV. Here the CDR3 DNA reads TGTGCCAGCGCCCTGGGACAGGGAAGCAATCAGCCCCAGCATTTT. It translates to CASALGQGSNQPQHF.

The chain recombines TRBV9 with TRBJ1-4, with D possibly being TRBD1 (6 bases). V gave up 1 base and J gave up 6 bases, with 13 bases separating them. CDR3 length: 15 residues. Germline V gene data show CDR1 as SGDLS and CDR2 as YYNGEE. CDR3 sequence (DNA): TGTGCCAGCAGCGTACAGGCAGGGGTCGATGAAAAACTGTTTTTT. Protein product: CASSVQAGVDEKLFF.

The V gene is TRBV27, the J gene TRBJ1-4; TRBD1 matches at 9 bases. CDR1 is MNHEY, CDR2 SMNVEV, per germline (reference sequence). J lost 8 bases, V lost 6 bases, and 7 bases had no gene match. The CDR3 extends over 14 amino acids. The CDR3 spells CASSLGQGGEKLFF. As DNA, the CDR3 is TGTGCCAGCAGCCTGGGACAGGGCGGCGAAAAACTGTTTTTT.